The 2 T cell receptor beta chains below come from one sample, sequenced in a study of T cells in women clearing cervical HPV infection. The protocol was immunoSEQ multiplex PCR, while the TCRdb copy is restricted to in-frame clones and leaves out a portion. This sample's table reports about 35,000 clones. The sequenced material came from blood buffy coat. The receptors shown here come from a woman aged 18 to 69 with a cervical HPV16 infection that either progressed to CIN3+ or cleared (not recorded which).

Turning to this clone: The read is 3 residues too short to cover the CDR3 end, so that end is filled in from the germline J gene. J is TRBJ2-3 and V is TRBV19, with 8 bases identical to TRBD2. Germline CDR1 LNHDA, CDR2 SQIVND (reference sequence). There are 14 residues in the CDR3. V was clipped by 7 bases and J by 0 bases; unmatched bases: 3. CDR3 bases read: TGTGCCAGTACCCCTAGCGGGAGCACAGATACG. It yields the protein CASTPSGSTDT. The entire CDR3 reads CASTPSGSTDTQYF.

On this clone itself: The read ends 3 residues early relative to the CDR3; the germline J gene fills the gap. The J gene is TRBJ2-5, the V gene TRBV10-3; a weak D match, TRBD1 (5 bases). Trimming took 0 bases from V and 5 from J, leaving 10 bases between them. This CDR3 has 14 residues. The germline V gene has CDR1 ENHRY and CDR2 SYGVKD. CDR3 DNA (partial): TGTGCCATCAGTGAGTCGATGACAGTGGAGACC. Residues: CAISESMTVET. The whole CDR3 is CAISESMTVETQYF.